The 10 T cell receptor beta chains below come from one sample, sequenced in a study of T cells in Graves' hyperthyroidism and ophthalmopathy. Authors of the study amplified TCR beta CDR3 regions from RNA transcripts. In the first-round RT-PCR of the TCR CDR3, the HTBI primer set was used. From the multiplex PCR reads, TCRdb called clonotypes with MiXCR, one entry per CDR3 protein. The data contain approximately 520,000 distinct CDR3 sequences, about 24% of them singletons. The source material was blood. The receptors come from a woman in her 30s with Graves' ophthalmopathy.

This clonotype was seen ten or more times. V gene TRBV27 combines with J gene TRBJ1-4, with 8 bases identical to TRBD1. The V gene end was trimmed by 5 bases and the J gene end by 7 bases; junction bases not matched to a gene: 6. Germline-derived CDR1 and CDR2 are MNHEY and SMNVEV (reference sequence). CDR3 length equals 14 residues. The CDR3 coding sequence is TGTGCCAGCAGTCTACAGGGGGAGGGTGAAAAACTGTTTTTT. As protein: CASSLQGEGEKLFF.

The rearrangement links TRBV20-1 to TRBJ2-5; 7 positions match TRBD2. The CDR3 extends over 13 amino acids. Germline V gene lookup returns CDR1 DFQATT and CDR2 SNEGSKA (reference sequence). J was trimmed by 9 bases and V by 2 bases; bases with no gene match: 9. In DNA form, the CDR3 reads TGCAGTGCTAGATCGACTAGCATAGCGTCCCAGTACTTC. Translated, it gives CSARSTSIASQYF.

This clonotype was recorded many times. The V gene is TRBV11-2, the J gene TRBJ1-3, with D tentatively TRBD1 (6 bases). There are 16 residues in the CDR3. Germline CDR1 SGHAT, CDR2 FQNNGV. Trimming removed 1 base at V and 0 bases at J, with 10 bases between. The CDR3 DNA is TGTGCCAGCAGCTTAGGACAGGCAATCTCTGGAAACACCATATATTTT. Amino acids: CASSLGQAISGNTIYF.

This clonotype was picked up many times. V usage is TRBV7-2 and J usage is TRBJ2-2; TRBD2 might be the D (6 bases). Germline-derived CDR1 and CDR2 are SGHTA and FQGNSA. Between the trimmed V and J ends, which lost 3 bases and 7 bases, there was a span of 9 bases. This CDR3 is built from 13 residues. The CDR3 protein is CASSFLADGELFF. CDR3 nucleotides: TGTGCCAGCAGCTTTTTAGCGGACGGGGAGCTGTTTTTT.

V usage is TRBV12-5 and J usage is TRBJ2-7; 8 bases match TRBD2. V lost 5 bases to trimming and J lost 1 base; unmatched junction nucleotides: 7. The CDR3 totals 15 residues. Germline CDR1 is LGHNT and CDR2 is FRNRAP. The CDR3, as DNA: TGTGCTAGTGGTGGCCTCGGGGGGGGGTCCTACGAGCAGTACTTC. As protein: CASGGLGGGSYEQYF.

This clonotype was observed a single time. The V gene is TRBV28, the J gene TRBJ1-1; 7 bases fit TRBD1. Germline values: CDR1 MDHEN, CDR2 SYDVKM. The CDR3 extends over 16 amino acids. V dropped 4 bases and J dropped 5; count of bases not matched to a gene: 13. CDR3 sequence: CASSSILYRGDTEAFF. Written as DNA, the CDR3 is TGTGCCAGCAGTTCAATATTATACAGGGGTGATACTGAAGCTTTCTTT.

Ten or more counts support this clonotype. The chain is built from TRBV11-2 and TRBJ2-5; no clear D gene. This CDR3 has 11 amino acids. CDR1 and CDR2 (germline): SGHAT, FQNNGV. V lost 5 bases and J 7 bases, leaving 8 bases between the germline ends. CDR3 in DNA: TGTGCCAGCAGCCACGCGAGGACCCAGTACTTC. Translating it yields CASSHARTQYF.

This clonotype was picked up many times. The limits of the CDR3 on the DNA are not certain, so only TCRdb's listed CDR3 is given. CDR3 loop: CAFALGTAVGTF. The chain employs TRBV30 and TRBJ1-2. The CDR3 sequence runs 12 residues, both termini included. Germline V lookup: CDR1 GTSNPN, CDR2 SVGIG (reference sequence).

This clonotype was counted many times. The rearrangement uses TRBV15 and TRBJ1-2; D gene unclear. This CDR3 has 14 amino acids. Trimming left V 0 bases short and J 8 bases short, with 13 bases between. Germline CDR1 reads LNHNV; CDR2 reads YYDKDF (reference sequence). The CDR3 DNA follows: TGTGCCACCAGCAGAGATCTGGAACCCTACGGCTACACCTTC. Amino acid sequence: CATSRDLEPYGYTF.

This clonotype was recorded at least ten times. V usage is TRBV28 and J usage is TRBJ1-5, with D tentatively TRBD1 (5 bases). The germline V gene has CDR1 MDHEN and CDR2 SYDVKM. Trimming pared 5 bases from V and 11 bases from J, leaving 13 bases between. The CDR3 extends over 12 amino acids. Here the CDR3 reads CASSVTRETQHF. Written as DNA, the CDR3 is TGTGCCAGCAGTGTAACCAGGGAAACCCAGCATTTT.